This T cell receptor beta chain is drawn from a study of T cell changes during pregnancy in multiple sclerosis. Assay used: immunoSEQ multiplex PCR; TCRdb lists only in-frame clones, some missing. This table holds around 69,000 clones, 90% to 95% found once. CDR3 size: 15 residues. The ends were cut back, 5 bases at V and 3 bases at J, with 19 bases in the middle. Germline V gene data show CDR1 as SQVTM and CDR2 as ANQGSEA. J is TRBJ1-2 and V is TRBV29-1; possible D gene TRBD1, 5 bases. This TCR derives from a female donor with multiple sclerosis, enrolled in a pregnancy study. Sequences were derived from CD8+ T cells from peripheral blood mononuclear cells, sampled before pregnancy. The chain's CDR3 is CSVLGGGGKDYGYTF. CDR3 nucleotide sequence: TGCAGCGTTTTGGGGGGAGGTGGAAAAGACTATGGCTACACCTTC.